These T cell receptor beta chains were read from a single sample in a study of technical replicates of blood from a few donors. Here immunoSEQ multiplex PCR was the method, and the copy in TCRdb shows in-frame clones only, minus some. The profile shows 70,000 to 80,000 clones, roughly 96% of them singletons. Sequencing input: T cells isolated from PBMCs. All receptors derive from a human donor in good health. Both conserved end residues are trimmed from each CDR3. Clone size is shown for a subset of rows, as once, few, many or a class of expanded clone.

J gene	clone size	V gene	CDR3 protein
TRBJ2-7	NA	TRBV5-1	ASSLEGLEYHEQY
TRBJ1-1	NA	TRBV29-1	SGQTVNTEAF
TRBJ2-3	NA	TRBV28	ASSLYGVGSADTQY
TRBJ2-2	NA	TRBV27	ASSLGPGHRNTGELF
TRBJ2-3	NA	TRBV28	ASSPPGGNADTQY
TRBJ2-2	NA	TRBV10-3	AISGSGPSTGELF
TRBJ1-4	NA	TRBV6-1	ASSPGDATNEKLF
TRBJ1-5	NA	TRBV6-6	ASSYSGISNQPQH
TRBJ2-3	NA	TRBV7-6	ASSLVSSGDLNTQY
TRBJ2-1	NA	TRBV29-1	SVTPDRDEQF
TRBJ2-5	NA	TRBV2	ATSPGGAQETQY
TRBJ1-2	NA	TRBV6-5	ASSYSHLENYGYT
TRBJ2-7	NA	TRBV6-6	ASTYFQTGSEQY
TRBJ2-7	NA	TRBV4-1	ASSQEAGDYEQY
TRBJ1-3	NA	TRBV11-2	ASSLGQGFNFRNTIY
TRBJ2-3	NA	TRBV5-4	ASSAPVQGSRRWDTDTQY
TRBJ1-1	NA	TRBV27	ASSLLARAEAF
TRBJ2-7	NA	TRBV10-3	AISGWNRGLYEQY
TRBJ1-1	NA	TRBV7-9	ASSLLMGQGIMNTEAF
TRBJ1-2	NA	TRBV28	ASSERDRVNYGYT
TRBJ2-1	NA	TRBV6-1	ATTPGFYNEQF
TRBJ1-6	NA	TRBV6-5	ATTTGNSPLH
TRBJ2-2	NA	TRBV30	AWSVRSGELF
TRBJ2-7	NA	TRBV6-5	ASSYSPAGSYEQY
TRBJ1-1	NA	TRBV28	ASSAAGLVAEAF
TRBJ1-1	NA	TRBV7-6	ASSSLPNTEAF
TRBJ2-2	NA	TRBV29-1	SVVEGRTGELF
TRBJ2-3	NA	TRBV10-3	AISDAQGPDTQY
TRBJ2-7	NA	TRBV5-1	ASSDGRLLYEQY
TRBJ2-6	NA	TRBV11-2	ASSEGSKQQSRANVLT
TRBJ1-1	NA	TRBV5-1	ASSLGLGAFTEAF
TRBJ2-5	NA	TRBV5-1	ASRSSETQY
TRBJ2-5	NA	TRBV6-6	ASSYLPRLQETQY
TRBJ1-1	NA	TRBV27	ASSQLQGNTEAF
TRBJ2-1	NA	TRBV5-1	ASSTTGGSYNEQF
TRBJ1-4	NA	TRBV2	ASRASYRDTATNEKLF
TRBJ2-7	few	TRBV10-2	ASSEDVWPGTSEQY
TRBJ2-2	NA	TRBV7-7	ASSAGLYRGTGELF
TRBJ2-3	NA	TRBV29-1	SVGGPSGGITDTQY
TRBJ2-1	NA	TRBV28	ASSPRTSGAYNEQF
TRBJ2-2	once	TRBV5-6	ASSTASGGTGELF
TRBJ2-3	NA	TRBV5-1	ASSSTGGAMFEDTQY
TRBJ1-1	NA	TRBV7-8	ASSNFGSSMTPEAF
TRBJ2-7	NA	TRBV5-4	ASSPSGLVSFEQY
TRBJ2-7	NA	TRBV13	ASSLVGGQYEQY
TRBJ1-4	NA	TRBV29-1	SVESPGVNEKLF
TRBJ1-2	NA	TRBV5-1	ASSLTPEDFYGYT
TRBJ2-7	NA	TRBV19	ASSRRQGGDLEQY
TRBJ1-5	NA	TRBV7-2	ASSLAGGAHQPQH
TRBJ2-2	NA	TRBV5-1	ASSLVGLAVAGELF
TRBJ2-7	NA	TRBV5-6	ASSRRVGLREQY
TRBJ2-5	NA	TRBV27	ASSLQGFAETQY
TRBJ1-3	few	TRBV6-5	ASSRGGGSGNTIY
TRBJ1-1	NA	TRBV2	ASIWHPNTEAF
TRBJ1-1	NA	TRBV28	ASIDRTRNTEAF
TRBJ2-5	NA	TRBV6-5	ASRSPGQETQY
TRBJ2-7	once	TRBV18	ASSKTSGAYEQY
TRBJ1-1	NA	TRBV4-1	ASSQGWGESTEAF
TRBJ1-1	NA	TRBV5-4	ASSLAGERWNTEAF
TRBJ2-7	NA	TRBV5-6	ASSPTPGRGLRYEQY